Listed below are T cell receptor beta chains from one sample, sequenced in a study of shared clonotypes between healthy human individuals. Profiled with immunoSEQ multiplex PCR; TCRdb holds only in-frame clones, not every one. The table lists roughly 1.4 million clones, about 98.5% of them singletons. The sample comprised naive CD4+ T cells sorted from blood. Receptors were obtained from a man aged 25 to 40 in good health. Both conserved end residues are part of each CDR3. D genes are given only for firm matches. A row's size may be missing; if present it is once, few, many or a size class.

cdr3_aa: CASSPTLGTGLPLRTYEQYF
cdr3_nt: TGTGCCAGCAGCCCCACCTTGGGGACAGGGCTACCCCTACGGACCTACGAGCAGTACTTC
j_call: TRBJ2-7
v_call: TRBV5-5
d_call: TRBD1
clone_size: NA

cdr3_aa: CAASGNSYNEQFF
cdr3_nt: TGTGCCGCTAGCGGGAACTCCTACAATGAGCAGTTCTTC
j_call: TRBJ2-1
v_call: TRBV6-1
d_call: TRBD2
clone_size: NA

cdr3_aa: CSARDSAYEQYF
cdr3_nt: TGCAGCGCTCGGGACAGCGCCTACGAGCAGTACTTC
j_call: TRBJ2-7
v_call: TRBV29-1
d_call: TRBD1
clone_size: NA

cdr3_aa: CASSAIRSRGEQYF
cdr3_nt: TGTGCCAGCAGCGCCATCCGGTCCCGGGGCGAGCAGTACTTC
j_call: TRBJ2-7
v_call: TRBV7-2
d_call: NA
clone_size: once

cdr3_aa: CASSYRPEVNYEQYF
cdr3_nt: TGTGCCAGCAGCTACCGCCCCGAAGTTAACTACGAGCAGTACTTC
j_call: TRBJ2-7
v_call: TRBV7-2
d_call: NA
clone_size: NA

cdr3_aa: CASSFGRTSGREGVF
cdr3_nt: TGTGCCAGCAGCTTTGGGAGGACTAGCGGGAGGGAGGGCGTCTTC
j_call: TRBJ2-1
v_call: TRBV4-2
d_call: TRBD2
clone_size: NA

cdr3_aa: CASSLDGALDTQYF
cdr3_nt: TGCGCCAGCAGCTTGGACGGCGCCTTAGATACGCAGTATTTT
j_call: TRBJ2-3
v_call: TRBV5-1
d_call: NA
clone_size: NA

cdr3_aa: CASRQGLGYEQYF
cdr3_nt: TGCGCCAGCAGGCAGGGGCTGGGCTACGAGCAGTACTTC
j_call: TRBJ2-7
v_call: TRBV23-1
d_call: NA
clone_size: NA

cdr3_aa: CASSFGGLNEQFF
cdr3_nt: TGCGCCAGCAGCTTTGGTGGTTTGAATGAGCAGTTCTTC
j_call: TRBJ2-1
v_call: TRBV5-1
d_call: NA
clone_size: NA

cdr3_aa: CASSSGLANTDTQYF
cdr3_nt: TGCGCCAGCAGCTCCGGACTAGCGAACACAGATACGCAGTATTTT
j_call: TRBJ2-3
v_call: TRBV5-1
d_call: TRBD2
clone_size: once

cdr3_aa: CASSGILAGTDTQYF
cdr3_nt: TGCGCCAGCAGTGGAATACTAGCGGGCACAGATACGCAGTATTTT
j_call: TRBJ2-3
v_call: TRBV10-1
d_call: TRBD2
clone_size: NA

cdr3_aa: CASSLLFWTDDSGELFF
cdr3_nt: TGTGCCAGCAGCTTATTGTTTTGGACAGACGACTCAGGGGAGCTGTTTTTT
j_call: TRBJ2-2
v_call: TRBV7-9
d_call: NA
clone_size: once

cdr3_aa: CASSLYRVPEAFF
cdr3_nt: TGTGCCAGCAGTCTCTACAGGGTCCCTGAAGCTTTCTTT
j_call: TRBJ1-1
v_call: TRBV28
d_call: NA
clone_size: NA

cdr3_aa: CASSEALAGRNTEAFF
cdr3_nt: TGTGCCAGCAGTGAAGCGCTAGCAGGGCGGAACACTGAAGCTTTCTTT
j_call: TRBJ1-1
v_call: TRBV2
d_call: NA
clone_size: NA

cdr3_aa: CASSPLGTGRTDTQYF
cdr3_nt: TGTGCCAGCTCACCATTAGGGACAGGGCGGACAGATACGCAGTATTTT
j_call: TRBJ2-3
v_call: TRBV18
d_call: TRBD1
clone_size: NA

cdr3_aa: CASSEPGADTQYF
cdr3_nt: TGTGCCAGCAGTGAACCTGGAGCGGATACGCAGTATTTT
j_call: TRBJ2-3
v_call: TRBV2
d_call: NA
clone_size: NA

cdr3_aa: CASSLSTGSSYEQYF
cdr3_nt: TGTGCCAGCAGTCTCTCGACAGGGAGCTCCTACGAGCAGTACTTC
j_call: TRBJ2-7
v_call: TRBV6-5
d_call: TRBD1
clone_size: NA

cdr3_aa: CASSPWGAGGPYNEQFF
cdr3_nt: TGTGCCAGCAGCCCCTGGGGTGCGGGAGGGCCCTACAATGAGCAGTTCTTC
j_call: TRBJ2-1
v_call: TRBV7-9
d_call: TRBD2
clone_size: NA

cdr3_aa: CASSLQAGGLYNEQFF
cdr3_nt: TGTGCCAGCAGCTTACAAGCGGGAGGCCTTTACAATGAGCAGTTCTTC
j_call: TRBJ2-1
v_call: TRBV7-9
d_call: TRBD2
clone_size: NA

cdr3_aa: CASSLLGQGIDTQYF
cdr3_nt: TGTGCCAGCAGTTTGCTGGGACAGGGGATAGATACGCAGTATTTT
j_call: TRBJ2-3
v_call: TRBV28
d_call: TRBD1
clone_size: NA

cdr3_aa: CASSGPGTTYNEQFF
cdr3_nt: TGTGCCAGCAGCGGACCTGGGACAACCTACAATGAGCAGTTCTTC
j_call: TRBJ2-1
v_call: TRBV11-2
d_call: NA
clone_size: NA

cdr3_aa: CASNYRDSGYEQYF
cdr3_nt: TGTGCCAGCAACTACCGGGACAGTGGCTACGAGCAGTACTTC
j_call: TRBJ2-7
v_call: TRBV28
d_call: TRBD1
clone_size: once

cdr3_aa: CASSLGRGSGSSYEQYF
cdr3_nt: TGTGCCAGCAGCTTAGGTCGTGGGAGCGGTAGCTCCTACGAGCAGTACTTC
j_call: TRBJ2-7
v_call: TRBV11-2
d_call: NA
clone_size: once

cdr3_aa: CASSQKGETQYF
cdr3_nt: TGTGCCAGCAGCCAGAAAGGAGAGACCCAGTACTTC
j_call: TRBJ2-5
v_call: TRBV13
d_call: NA
clone_size: NA

cdr3_aa: CASKGPYNEQFF
cdr3_nt: TGTGCCAGCAAAGGGCCTTACAATGAGCAGTTCTTC
j_call: TRBJ2-1
v_call: TRBV6-4
d_call: NA
clone_size: NA

cdr3_aa: CASSPPVGQGTSTDTQYF
cdr3_nt: TGTGCCAGCTCACCACCGGTCGGGCAGGGAACCAGCACAGATACGCAGTATTTT
j_call: TRBJ2-3
v_call: TRBV18
d_call: NA
clone_size: NA

cdr3_aa: CASTQDRGTDTQYF
cdr3_nt: TGTGCCAGCACCCAGGACAGGGGGACAGATACGCAGTATTTT
j_call: TRBJ2-3
v_call: TRBV6-1
d_call: TRBD1
clone_size: NA

cdr3_aa: CASSILGQGANQPQHF
cdr3_nt: TGTGCCAGTAGTATATTGGGACAGGGGGCTAATCAGCCCCAGCATTTT
j_call: TRBJ1-5
v_call: TRBV19
d_call: TRBD1
clone_size: once

cdr3_aa: CASTPTLAGPGYTF
cdr3_nt: TGTGCCAGCACCCCGACGCTGGCGGGGCCTGGCTACACCTTC
j_call: TRBJ1-2
v_call: TRBV28
d_call: NA
clone_size: NA

cdr3_aa: CASSSLANEQFF
cdr3_nt: TGTGCCAGCAGCTCCCTAGCGAATGAGCAGTTCTTC
j_call: TRBJ2-1
v_call: TRBV9
d_call: NA
clone_size: NA

cdr3_aa: CASSVATGKGTGFPYEQYF
cdr3_nt: TGTGCCAGCAGCGTAGCTACGGGAAAAGGGACAGGGTTTCCCTACGAGCAGTACTTC
j_call: TRBJ2-7
v_call: TRBV9
d_call: TRBD1
clone_size: NA

cdr3_aa: CASSPRNRGLAGYNEQFF
cdr3_nt: TGTGCCAGCAGCCCTAGGAACAGGGGACTAGCGGGATACAATGAGCAGTTCTTC
j_call: TRBJ2-1
v_call: TRBV13
d_call: TRBD2
clone_size: NA

cdr3_aa: CASSPKRQGAWETQYF
cdr3_nt: TGTGCCAGCTCACCGAAACGACAGGGGGCTTGGGAGACCCAGTACTTC
j_call: TRBJ2-5
v_call: TRBV18
d_call: TRBD1
clone_size: once

cdr3_aa: CASRLNIQYF
cdr3_nt: TGTGCCAGCCGGTTAAACATTCAGTACTTC
j_call: TRBJ2-4
v_call: TRBV6-6
d_call: NA
clone_size: NA

cdr3_aa: CASSRDPSSGANVLTF
cdr3_nt: TGTGCCAGCAGTAGGGACCCAAGCTCTGGGGCCAACGTCCTGACTTTC
j_call: TRBJ2-6
v_call: TRBV7-3
d_call: NA
clone_size: once

cdr3_aa: CASSYGGATYEQYF
cdr3_nt: TGTGCCAGCAGTTATGGGGGGGCCACCTACGAGCAGTACTTC
j_call: TRBJ2-7
v_call: TRBV28
d_call: NA
clone_size: once

cdr3_aa: CASSLTGGNQPQHF
cdr3_nt: TGTGCCAGCAGCTTAACAGGGGGCAATCAGCCCCAGCATTTT
j_call: TRBJ1-5
v_call: TRBV7-2
d_call: TRBD1
clone_size: NA

cdr3_aa: CASSDYSLAGNYNEQFF
cdr3_nt: TGTGCCAGCAGTGATTACTCCCTAGCGGGAAACTACAATGAGCAGTTCTTC
j_call: TRBJ2-1
v_call: TRBV2
d_call: TRBD2
clone_size: NA

cdr3_aa: CASSLLTTDTQYF
cdr3_nt: TGCGCCAGCAGCCTTCTGACCACAGATACGCAGTATTTT
j_call: TRBJ2-3
v_call: TRBV5-1
d_call: NA
clone_size: NA

cdr3_aa: CSVADGGEPQHF
cdr3_nt: TGCAGCGTTGCTGATGGGGGAGAGCCCCAGCATTTT
j_call: TRBJ1-5
v_call: TRBV29-1
d_call: NA
clone_size: few

cdr3_aa: CASSFLDREVYGYTF
cdr3_nt: TGTGCCAGCAGTTTCCTTGACAGGGAGGTCTATGGCTACACCTTC
j_call: TRBJ1-2
v_call: TRBV28
d_call: TRBD1
clone_size: NA

cdr3_aa: CASSPGGLGQLEAFF
cdr3_nt: TGTGCCAGCAGCCCAGGGGGACTCGGACAGCTTGAAGCTTTCTTT
j_call: TRBJ1-1
v_call: TRBV7-2
d_call: TRBD1
clone_size: NA

cdr3_aa: CASLGGRAGADTQYF
cdr3_nt: TGCGCCAGCTTGGGCGGGAGGGCCGGAGCAGATACGCAGTATTTT
j_call: TRBJ2-3
v_call: TRBV10-2
d_call: TRBD2
clone_size: NA

cdr3_aa: CASNLRRGLSNQPQHF
cdr3_nt: TGTGCCAGCAACTTACGAAGAGGCCTTAGCAATCAGCCCCAGCATTTT
j_call: TRBJ1-5
v_call: TRBV6-6
d_call: NA
clone_size: NA

cdr3_aa: CASTQIRGSGSSGELFF
cdr3_nt: TGTGCCAGCACCCAAATTAGGGGTAGCGGGAGCAGCGGGGAGCTGTTTTTT
j_call: TRBJ2-2
v_call: TRBV11-2
d_call: TRBD2
clone_size: NA

cdr3_aa: CASSPPGQGATNEKLFF
cdr3_nt: TGCGCCAGCAGCCCTCCCGGACAGGGGGCTACTAATGAAAAACTGTTTTTT
j_call: TRBJ1-4
v_call: TRBV4-1
d_call: TRBD1
clone_size: NA